The clone carrying this T cell receptor beta chain was observed a handful of times. Its target is not known. The sample belongs to a study of T cells in localized non-small cell lung cancer. Findings and caveats of the study: A raised T cell density in blood coincided with lengthier overall survival.

Deletions cut 8 bases from V and 2 bases from J, with 10 bases between. The CDR3 extends over 12 amino acids. Germline V CDR1 and CDR2: MDHEN, SYDVKM. Clones were sequenced by immunoSEQ multiplex PCR, and TCRdb holds only the in-frame ones, with some missing. Found here are more than 2,000 clones, about 20% of them singletons; the top ten hold about 10%. This specimen consisted of normal lung tissue next to the tumor, obtained before any cancer treatment. The gene calls are TRBV28 and TRBJ2-7, with D uncertain. This receptor was identified in a male donor at least 60 years old with stage I squamous cell lung carcinoma. The CDR3 sequence: CASGLTTYEQYF. In DNA form, the CDR3 reads TGTGCCAGCGGGCTGACAACCTACGAGCAGTACTTC. Based on the CDR3 plus reference TRBV28 and TRBJ2-7, the full variable domain is DVKVTQSSRYLVKRTGEKVFLECVQDMDHENMFWYRQDPGLGLRLIYFSYDVKMKEKGDIPEGYSVSREKKERFSLILESASTNQTSMYLCASGLTTYEQYFGPGTRLTVT.